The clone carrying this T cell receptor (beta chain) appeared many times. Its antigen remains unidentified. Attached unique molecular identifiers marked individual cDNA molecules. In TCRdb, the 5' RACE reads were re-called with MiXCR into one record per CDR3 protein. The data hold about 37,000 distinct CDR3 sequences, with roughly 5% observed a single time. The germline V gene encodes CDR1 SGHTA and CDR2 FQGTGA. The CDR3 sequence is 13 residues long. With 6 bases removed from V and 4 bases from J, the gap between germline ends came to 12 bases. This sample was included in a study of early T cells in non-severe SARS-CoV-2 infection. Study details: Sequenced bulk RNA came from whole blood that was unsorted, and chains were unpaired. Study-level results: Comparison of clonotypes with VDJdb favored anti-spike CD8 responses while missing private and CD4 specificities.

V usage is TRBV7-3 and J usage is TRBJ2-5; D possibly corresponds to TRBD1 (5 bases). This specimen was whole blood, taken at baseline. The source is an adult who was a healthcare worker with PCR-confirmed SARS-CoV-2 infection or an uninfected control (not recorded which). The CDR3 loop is CASSLDSLETQYF. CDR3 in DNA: TGTGCCAGCAGTCTAGACAGCTTAGAGACCCAGTACTTC. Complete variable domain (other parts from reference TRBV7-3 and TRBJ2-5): GAGVSQTPSNKVTEKGKYVELRCDPISGHTALYWYRQSLGQGPEFLIYFQGTGAADDSGLPNDRFFAVRPEGSVSTLKIQRTERGDSAVYLCASSLDSLETQYFGPGTRLLVL.